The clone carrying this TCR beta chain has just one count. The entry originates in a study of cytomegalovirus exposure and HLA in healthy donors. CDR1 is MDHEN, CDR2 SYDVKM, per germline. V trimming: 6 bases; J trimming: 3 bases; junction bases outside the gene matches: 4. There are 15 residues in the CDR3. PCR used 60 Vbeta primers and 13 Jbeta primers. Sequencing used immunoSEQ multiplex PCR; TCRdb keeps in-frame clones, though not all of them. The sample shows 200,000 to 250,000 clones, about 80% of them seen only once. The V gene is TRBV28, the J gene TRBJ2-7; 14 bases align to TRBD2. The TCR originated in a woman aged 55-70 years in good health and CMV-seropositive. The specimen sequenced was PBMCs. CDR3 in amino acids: CASSQGLAGDYEQYF. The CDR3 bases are TGTGCCAGCAGCCAGGGACTAGCGGGAGACTACGAGCAGTACTTC.